This TCR beta chain was retrieved from a study of T cells in Graves' hyperthyroidism and ophthalmopathy. The study's findings and limits: The model foresaw ophthalmopathy a median roughly 6.3 months prior to onset. Researchers report that a 13 V-J model separated ophthalmopathy from stable hyperthyroidism.

V gave up 2 bases and J gave up 2 bases, with 6 bases separating them. Germline CDR1 is SGHTA and CDR2 is FQGTGA. CDR3 length: 13 residues. Worth noting for this clonotype: As yet, its antigen is unknown.

Authors of the study amplified TCR beta CDR3 regions from RNA transcripts. RT-PCR in the first round (using the HTBI primer set) targeted the TCR CDR3. TCRdb re-derived calls from the multiplex PCR reads in MiXCR, one entry per CDR3 protein. The profile shows about 37,000 distinct CDR3 sequences, around 50% of them singletons. Ophthalmopathy cases met thresholds of Clinical Activity Score at least 3, NOSPECS grade at least 4 and duration under 3 months. This chain uses TRBV7-3 with TRBJ1-1, with no clear D. The clonotype originates from a man aged 40-49 years with Graves' ophthalmopathy. Sequencing was carried out using blood. This chain's CDR3 is CASSLDDNTEAFF. DNA of the CDR3: TGTGCCAGCAGCTTAGACGATAACACTGAAGCTTTCTTT.